These 23 T cell receptor beta chains originate from one sample sequenced in a study of cytomegalovirus exposure and HLA in healthy donors. The PCR contained 60 Vbeta and 13 Jbeta primers. Using immunoSEQ multiplex PCR, the repertoire was profiled, and TCRdb retains in-frame clones only, with some absent. The sample records more than 150,000 clones, 65% to 85% being singletons. Sequenced sample: PBMCs. Source of these receptors: a girl between 5 and 17 years old in good health and CMV-seropositive.

V gene TRBV2 combines with J gene TRBJ2-2, with D perhaps TRBD2 (5 bases). The CDR3 extends over 16 amino acids. Looked up from germline, CDR1 is SNHLY and CDR2 is FYNNEI. V was trimmed by 3 bases and J by 4 bases, leaving 15 bases between them. CDR3 bases: TGTGCCAGCAGTGAGGTTGCTAGCTGGGCCACCGGGGAGCTGTTTTTT. This codes for CASSEVASWATGELFF. The whole variable domain, remainder taken from reference TRBV2 and TRBJ2-2, is EPEVTQTPSHQVTQMGQEVILRCVPISNHLYFYWYRQILGQKVEFLVSFYNNEISEKSEIFDDQFSVERPDGSNFTLKIRSTKLEDSAMYFCASSEVASWATGELFFGEGSRLTVL.

CDR3 in amino acids: CASSQGVYNEQFF. The CDR3 DNA follows: TGTGCCAGCAGCCAAGGCGTCTACAATGAGCAGTTCTTC. The chain employs TRBV4-2 and TRBJ2-1; no firm D call. The CDR3 is made up of 13 amino acids. Germline CDR1 LGHNA, CDR2 YNFKEQ. Trimming pared 1 base from V and 3 bases from J, leaving 4 bases between.

J is TRBJ2-3 and V is TRBV15; maybe TRBD2 (6 bases). This CDR3 spans 16 amino acids. Germline V gene data show CDR1 as LNHNV and CDR2 as YYDKDF (reference sequence). Trimming took off 1 base at V and 4 bases at J, with 15 bases between the two ends. Here the CDR3 reads CATSRGWATSSDTQYF. CDR3 bases: TGTGCCACCAGCAGAGGCTGGGCAACTAGCTCAGATACGCAGTATTTT.

Only a few counts were recorded for this clone. The gene calls are TRBV6-1 and TRBJ2-6; TRBD1 is a possible D gene (6 bases). The CDR3 spans 17 residues. Germline V lookup: CDR1 MNHNS, CDR2 SASEGT. Trimming took 1 base from V and 3 from J, leaving 13 bases between them. The DNA of the CDR3 is TGTGCCAGCAGTGAAGTTCCAGGGGCCGGTGGGGCCAACGTCCTGACTTTC. This gives the protein CASSEVPGAGGANVLTF.

J is TRBJ2-1 and V is TRBV5-4; D is perhaps TRBD2 (6 bases). The CDR3 contains 14 residues. Per germline, CDR1 SGHNT and CDR2 YYREEE (reference sequence). Trimming removed 6 bases at V and 2 bases at J, with 12 bases between. As DNA, the CDR3 is TGTGCCAGCACCGGGACTGTCGCCTACAATGAGCAGTTCTTC. This codes for CASTGTVAYNEQFF.

This clone was recorded a few times. The chain links TRBV5-6 to TRBJ2-5; D uncertain. CDR1 is SGHDT, CDR2 YYEEEE, per germline. Trimming pared 1 base from V and 5 bases from J, leaving 9 bases between. This CDR3 has 13 residues. The CDR3 nucleotides are TGTGCCAGCAGCTTGCTAGATTGGGAGACCCAGTACTTC. Its translation: CASSLLDWETQYF.

The chain recombines TRBV7-2 with TRBJ1-2; D not resolved. The CDR3 loop spans 14 amino acids. Germline values: CDR1 SGHTA, CDR2 FQGNSA. Trimming left V 0 bases short and J 0 bases short, with 5 bases between. CDR3 region: CASSLAGANYGYTF. CDR3 DNA sequence: TGTGCCAGCAGCTTAGCGGGAGCTAACTATGGCTACACCTTC.

The chain has TRBV11-2 and TRBJ2-7; TRBD2 aligns across 12 bases. With V trimmed by 2 bases and J by 11 bases, 7 bases remained unmatched. Germline CDR1 is SGHAT and CDR2 is FQNNGV. The CDR3 length is 14 residues. The CDR3 is CASSLLAGGLSEYF. DNA of the CDR3: TGTGCCAGCAGCTTACTAGCGGGAGGGCTGTCTGAGTACTTC.

The chain employs TRBV6-5 and TRBJ2-7, with D possibly TRBD1 on 5 matching bases. The germline V and J ends were trimmed by 6 bases and 0 bases, with 12 bases remaining between them. The CDR3 is made up of 14 amino acids. Germline-derived CDR1 and CDR2 are MNHEY and SVGAGI. For the CDR3, the DNA is TGTGCCAGCAGCCCAACCAGGGCCTCCTACGAGCAGTACTTC. It is translated as CASSPTRASYEQYF.

This sequence joins TRBV29-1 and TRBJ2-1; D possibly corresponds to TRBD2 (5 bases). The CDR3 has 16 residues. Per germline, CDR1 SQVTM and CDR2 ANQGSEA. Trimming took 6 bases from V and 0 from J, leaving 18 bases between them. The CDR3 spells CSVRGRGPSSYNEQFF. CDR3 DNA: TGCAGCGTCCGAGGCCGCGGGCCGAGCTCCTACAATGAGCAGTTCTTC.

The V call is TRBV14, the J call TRBJ2-7; maybe TRBD1 (6 bases). The ends were cut back, 3 bases at V and 6 bases at J, with 21 bases in the middle. The CDR3 spans 16 residues. Per the germline V gene, CDR1 is SGHDN and CDR2 is FVKESK. The CDR3 bases are TGTGCCAGCAGCCACCATACAGGGTTAACTAACGGCGAGCAGTACTTC. Encoded protein: CASSHHTGLTNGEQYF.

The CDR3 DNA reads as TGTGCCAGCAGTTTTGTTGCGGGAGGGAAGGTTGAGCAGTTCTTC. Residues: CASSFVAGGKVEQFF. The chain carries TRBV27 and TRBJ2-1; TRBD2 aligns across 9 bases. The V segment lost 3 bases and the J segment 9 bases; nucleotides outside the gene matches: 9. Germline CDR1 is MNHEY and CDR2 is SMNVEV (reference sequence). The CDR3 has 15 amino acids.

V is TRBV2 and J is TRBJ2-5, with D possibly being TRBD2 (6 bases). The length of the CDR3 is 13 residues. With 6 bases removed from V and 0 bases from J, the gap between germline ends came to 8 bases. In germline, CDR1 is SNHLY, CDR2 FYNNEI. Written as DNA, the CDR3 is TGTGCCAGCAGCCGGGACTACCAAGAGACCCAGTACTTC. Translated: CASSRDYQETQYF.

On this clone: In the same sample, other DNA sequences code for this CDR3. The rearrangement uses TRBV18 and TRBJ1-5; TRBD1 agrees at 7 bases. Per germline, CDR1 KGHSH and CDR2 LQKENI. The V segment lost 3 bases and the J segment 3 bases; nucleotides outside the gene matches: 2. The CDR3 runs to 14 residues. The CDR3 protein is CASSPGQTNQPQHF. The CDR3 nucleotides read TGTGCCAGCTCACCGGGACAGACCAATCAGCCCCAGCATTTT.

In this sample, this clone turned up once. The gene calls are TRBV27 and TRBJ2-7; 9 bases map to TRBD1. Germline CDR1 MNHEY, CDR2 SMNVEV (reference sequence). CDR3 length: 15 amino acids. V was clipped by 7 bases and J by 0 bases; unmatched bases: 7. In DNA form, the CDR3 reads TGTGCCAGCAACACAGGACAGGGGATCTCCTACGAGCAGTACTTC. Translated: CASNTGQGISYEQYF.

The chain links TRBV7-9 to TRBJ1-2, with TRBD1 matching over 7 bases. Trimming removed 0 bases from V and 7 bases from J; junction bases left unmatched: 8. The length of the CDR3 is 15 residues. CDR1 and CDR2 from the germline V gene are SEHNR and FQNEAQ (reference sequence). The CDR3 bases are TGTGCCAGCAGCTTAGCCACAGCAGGGGGAGGTGGCTACACCTTC. Translated, it gives CASSLATAGGGGYTF.

The chain recombines TRBV5-1 with TRBJ1-2; 7 positions agree with TRBD1. The CDR3 length is 16 residues. CDR1 is SGHRS, CDR2 YFSETQ, per germline. V lost 4 bases and J lost 6; bases outside the gene matches: 15. CDR3 coding DNA: TGCGCCAGCAGCCCTAACGACAGGGTAGGAGCCCATGGCTACACCTTC. It specifies CASSPNDRVGAHGYTF.

The rearrangement uses TRBV27 and TRBJ1-1; D is unresolved. Germline CDR1 reads MNHEY; CDR2 reads SMNVEV (reference sequence). Trimming left V 2 bases short and J 0 bases short, with 10 bases between. This CDR3 region has 15 residues. The DNA of the CDR3 is TGTGCCAGCAGTTTAACCAGGTGGGTGAACACTGAAGCTTTCTTT. The encoded protein is CASSLTRWVNTEAFF.

This rearrangement joins TRBV5-4 to TRBJ2-3; 10 nucleotides match TRBD2. V trimming: 4 bases; J trimming: 1 base; junction bases outside the gene matches: 3. Germline lookup yields CDR1 SGHNT and CDR2 YYREEE (reference sequence). This CDR3 is built from 15 residues. In DNA form, the CDR3 reads TGTGCCAGCAGCCCCGGGACTAGCGGCACAGATACGCAGTATTTT. Protein: CASSPGTSGTDTQYF.

As concerns this clone: At the DNA level, this CDR3 is encoded by other sequences in the same sample as well. J is TRBJ1-1 and V is TRBV5-4, with no clear D. The CDR3 contains 14 residues. The V gene's germline CDR1 is SGHNT and CDR2 YYREEE (reference sequence). V was trimmed by 0 bases and J by 1 base, leaving 7 bases between them. For the CDR3, the DNA is TGTGCCAGCAGCTTGGTAGCAGAGAACACTGAAGCTTTCTTT. Translating it yields CASSLVAENTEAFF. The entire variable domain, with the rest obtained from reference TRBV5-4 and TRBJ1-1, is as follows: ETGVTQSPTHLIKTRGQQVTLRCSSQSGHNTVSWYQQALGQGPQFIFQYYREEENGRGNFPPRFSGLQFPNYSSELNVNALELDDSALYLCASSLVAENTEAFFGQGTRLTVV.

The gene calls are TRBV9 and TRBJ2-1, with 10 positions matching TRBD2. Germline CDR1 SGDLS, CDR2 YYNGEE. With V trimmed by 0 bases and J by 9 bases, 6 bases remained unmatched. This CDR3 spans 15 amino acids. CDR3 nucleotides: TGTGCCAGCAGCGTAGAAGGTAGCGGGAGGTTTGAGCAGTTCTTC. Translation gives CASSVEGSGRFEQFF.

The rearrangement uses TRBV6-1 and TRBJ1-1, with D possibly TRBD1 on 6 matching bases. Between the trimmed V and J ends, which lost 4 bases and 1 base, there was a span of 13 bases. The CDR3 spans 15 residues. CDR1 and CDR2 from the germline V gene are MNHNS and SASEGT. The CDR3 protein is CASSAAGAGNTEAFF. The CDR3 nucleotides are TGTGCCAGCAGTGCCGCAGGGGCAGGGAACACTGAAGCTTTCTTT.

V usage is TRBV4-2 and J usage is TRBJ2-7, with 7 bases matching TRBD2. Germline V gene data show CDR1 as LGHNA and CDR2 as YNFKEQ. Trimming removed 0 bases from V and 2 bases from J; junction bases left unmatched: 10. CDR3 length: 17 amino acids. The CDR3 DNA reads as TGTGCCAGCAGCCAAGAGGGCGGGGGACTTCTTCCCTACGAGCAGTACTTC. This sequence encodes CASSQEGGGLLPYEQYF.